Each of the 12 T cell receptor beta chains below was sequenced from the same sample in a study of blood T cell repertoires in COVID-19. Clones were read by immunoSEQ multiplex PCR, and TCRdb kept only the in-frame ones, dropping some. Altogether over 150,000 clones are present, 88% being singletons, with the ten largest covering approximately 9.4%. The sequenced sample was PBMCs or T cells enriched from blood (not recorded which). These receptors were taken from a woman between 18 and 29 years old who had recovered from COVID-19.

The chain is built from TRBV19 and TRBJ2-7; possibly TRBD2 for D (7 bases). There are 15 residues in the CDR3. V lost 6 bases and J lost 4, with 19 bases in between. Per the germline V gene, CDR1 is LNHDA and CDR2 is SQIVND (reference sequence). The CDR3 loop reads CASSPWGGLGYEQYF. The CDR3 bases are TGTGCCAGTAGCCCGTGGGGGGGGCTCGGGTACGAGCAGTACTTC.

The V call is TRBV5-4, the J call TRBJ2-1, with 8 bases matching TRBD2. Trimming cost V 4 bases and J 10 bases; bases outside gene matches: 1. The germline V gene encodes CDR1 SGHNT and CDR2 YYREEE (reference sequence). The CDR3 consists of 11 residues. CDR3 sequence: CASSPGGEQFF. The CDR3 nucleotides read TGTGCCAGCAGCCCGGGGGGGGAGCAGTTCTTC.

Only one count was recorded for this clone. The rearrangement uses TRBV15 and TRBJ1-3, with 9 bases aligning to TRBD1. Germline V gene data show CDR1 as LNHNV and CDR2 as YYDKDF (reference sequence). This CDR3 comprises 16 residues. The junction had 5 bases not matched to a gene; V was cut back by 1 base and J by 4 bases. The CDR3 nucleotides read TGTGCCACCAGCAGAGCCCACAGGGGGCGAGGAAACACCATATATTTT. It yields the protein CATSRAHRGRGNTIYF. The full variable domain, in which reference TRBV15 and TRBJ1-3 provide the parts outside the CDR3, is DAMVIQNPRYQVTQFGKPVTLSCSQTLNHNVMYWYQQKSSQAPKLLFHYYDKDFNNEADTPDNFQSRRPNTSFCFLDIRSPGLGDTAMYLCATSRAHRGRGNTIYFGEGSWLTVV.

The CDR3 sequence: CASSGVGGNYGYTF. For the CDR3, the DNA is TGTGCCAGCAGCGGTGTGGGGGGGAACTATGGCTACACCTTC. The rearrangement uses TRBV9 and TRBJ1-2, with D maybe TRBD1 (5 bases). Per the germline V gene, CDR1 is SGDLS and CDR2 is YYNGEE. This CDR3 is 14 amino acids long. V lost 3 bases and J lost 2, with 11 bases in between.

The chain joins TRBV5-1 to TRBJ2-5; unclear D gene. The V gene lost 0 bases and the J gene lost 4 bases, with 16 bases spanning the gap. The germline V gene encodes CDR1 SGHRS and CDR2 YFSETQ. The CDR3 is 16 amino acids. CDR3 in amino acids: CASSLASKGRGETQYF. In nucleotides, the CDR3 is TGCGCCAGCAGCTTGGCCTCGAAAGGTAGAGGAGAGACCCAGTACTTC.

The CDR3 region has the DNA TGTGCCAGCAGCGTAGGGTCGGGAGACTACGAGCAGTACTTC. This translates into CASSVGSGDYEQYF. The V and J genes are TRBV9 and TRBJ2-7; D perhaps matches TRBD2 (6 bases). V dropped 0 bases and J dropped 3 bases, with 10 bases sitting between them. Per the germline V gene, CDR1 is SGDLS and CDR2 is YYNGEE. This CDR3 has 14 residues.

This clone turned up a few times. V usage is TRBV29-1 and J usage is TRBJ2-7, with a weak D call TRBD1 (5 bases). The CDR3 is made up of 12 amino acids. The V end lost 7 bases, the J end lost 2 bases, and 12 bases lay between the germline ends. Looked up from germline, CDR1 is SQVTM and CDR2 is ANQGSEA. The CDR3 loop reads CSARRTTYEQYF. DNA of the CDR3: TGCAGCGCCCGGCGGACAACCTACGAGCAGTACTTC.

The chain employs TRBV18 and TRBJ1-6, with D perhaps matching TRBD1 (5 bases). This CDR3 comprises 16 residues. CDR1 and CDR2 from the germline V gene are KGHSH and LQKENI. V was cut by 3 bases and J by 7 bases, with 16 bases left in between. CDR3: CASSPSPWRGNSPLHF. CDR3 sequence (DNA): TGTGCCAGCTCACCTTCACCGTGGAGGGGAAATTCACCCCTCCACTTT.

This clone was counted a single time. The J gene is TRBJ2-7, the V gene TRBV25-1; D remains unclear. CDR1 is MGHDK and CDR2 is SYGVNS in the germline V gene. The ends were cut back, 7 bases at V and 3 bases at J, with 7 bases in the middle. The CDR3 contains 11 residues. CDR3 in amino acids: CASIFNYEQYF. The DNA of the CDR3 is TGTGCCAGCATATTTAACTACGAGCAGTACTTC.

The chain recombines TRBV29-1 with TRBJ1-1, with TRBD1 matching 7 bases. The length of the CDR3 is 14 residues. V was pared by 2 bases and J by 4 bases, with 7 bases of the junction left unmatched. Germline CDR1 reads SQVTM; CDR2 reads ANQGSEA. The CDR3 here is CSVERGQGVTEAFF. In nucleotides, the CDR3 is TGCAGCGTTGAACGAGGGCAGGGGGTCACTGAAGCTTTCTTT.

CDR3 DNA: TGTGCCAGTAACCGGCGGACAGATTATGAAAAACTGTTTTTT. It translates to CASNRRTDYEKLFF. The chain employs TRBV19 and TRBJ1-4; perhaps TRBD1 as D (6 bases). Trimming stripped 7 bases from V and 6 bases from J, with 15 bases between. This CDR3 is built from 14 residues. Germline assignment: CDR1 LNHDA and CDR2 SQIVND (reference sequence).

V is TRBV4-3 and J is TRBJ1-3, with D perhaps TRBD1 (6 bases). From germline, CDR1 is LGHNA and CDR2 YSLEER. This CDR3 comprises 14 residues. Deletions cut 6 bases from V and 3 bases from J, with 12 bases between. The CDR3 DNA reads TGCGCCAGCAGGTATACAGGGAGTGGAAACACCATATATTTT. Protein sequence: CASRYTGSGNTIYF.